These 4 T cell receptor beta chains share one sample of origin, sequenced in a study of blood T cell repertoires in COVID-19. Profiled with immunoSEQ multiplex PCR; TCRdb holds only in-frame clones, not every one. The sample comprises about 36,000 clones, about 88% of which are singletons, and around 2.4% rests with the top ten. Sequenced input: peripheral blood. The origin of the receptors is a human donor in a cohort sampled during active COVID-19.

DNA of the CDR3: TGTGCCAGCAGCCTACAAGCTCTCAAAAGCGGGGGGGCGCCGAATGAGCAGTTCTTC. This encodes CASSLQALKSGGAPNEQFF. This chain joins TRBV3-1 (or the pseudogene TRBV3-2) and TRBJ2-1; 10 bases are shared with TRBD2. Germline V gene data show CDR1 as LGHDT and CDR2 as YNNKEL (reference sequence). The CDR3 is made up of 19 amino acids. Trimming removed 4 bases from V and 7 bases from J; junction bases left unmatched: 19.

The V gene is TRBV19, the J gene TRBJ2-5; 14 bases agree with TRBD2. V lost 6 bases, J lost 10 bases, and 16 bases stayed unmatched. The CDR3 has 17 residues. From germline, CDR1 is LNHDA and CDR2 SQIVND (reference sequence). In DNA form, the CDR3 reads TGTGCCAGTAGCACGGGACTAGCGGGGGCGCCCAGTGTGGGCCAGTACTTC. Its protein is CASSTGLAGAPSVGQYF.

The J gene is TRBJ1-2, the V gene TRBV7-2; the match to TRBD1 covers 9 bases. V shed 4 bases, J shed 8 bases, and the junction held 11 bases outside the gene matches. This CDR3 is built from 15 residues. Per the germline V gene, CDR1 is SGHTA and CDR2 is FQGNSA. This CDR3 reads CASSSATGGKGGYTF. The CDR3 bases are TGTGCCAGCAGCTCGGCGACAGGGGGGAAAGGCGGCTACACCTTC.

This chain uses TRBV5-5 with TRBJ2-1; 10 bases agree with TRBD2. This CDR3 has 15 residues. Germline CDR1 is SGHKS and CDR2 is YYEKEE (reference sequence). The trim removed 2 bases at V and 3 bases at J, leaving 2 bases unmatched. The chain's CDR3 is CASSFRLAGYNEQFF. CDR3 nucleotides: TGTGCCAGCAGCTTTCGACTAGCGGGCTACAATGAGCAGTTCTTC.